One and the same sample provided the 11 T cell receptor beta chains below, sequenced in a study of T cell changes during pregnancy in multiple sclerosis. Produced via immunoSEQ multiplex PCR; TCRdb's table is partial and in-frame only. The sample lists over 10,000 clones; around 88% were seen once. The starting material was CD8+ T cells from peripheral blood mononuclear cells, obtained in the second trimester of pregnancy. The receptors were gathered from a female donor in good health, enrolled as a control in a pregnancy study.

The rearrangement joins TRBV19 to TRBJ2-7, with 7 bases lining up with TRBD1. The ends lost 7 bases at V and 3 bases at J; junction bases unmatched: 6. The CDR3 extends over 13 amino acids. Per the germline V gene, CDR1 is LNHDA and CDR2 is SQIVND (reference sequence). CDR3 protein: CASTPGQNYEQYF. CDR3 bases: TGTGCCAGTACCCCGGGACAGAACTACGAGCAGTACTTC.

The V gene is TRBV6-6, the J gene TRBJ2-6; D ambiguous. Trimming pared 4 bases from V and 3 bases from J, leaving 10 bases between. The CDR3 is 15 amino acids. Germline-derived CDR1 and CDR2 are MNHNY and SVGAGI (reference sequence). The CDR3 nucleotides read TGTGCCAGCAGTTCCCGGGTGCTTGGGGCCAACGTCCTGACTTTC. This encodes CASSSRVLGANVLTF.

The V and J genes are TRBV7-6 and TRBJ2-1; 8 bases line up with TRBD2. Unmatched junction bases numbered 4, after V lost 5 bases and J lost 1 base. The CDR3 spans 15 residues. CDR1 SGHVS and CDR2 FNYEAQ come from the germline V gene. Here the CDR3 reads CASSPTSGSYNEQFF. CDR3 DNA: TGTGCCAGCAGCCCAACTAGCGGATCCTACAATGAGCAGTTCTTC.

The chain employs TRBV19 and TRBJ2-3; TRBD2 aligns across 8 bases. There are 15 residues in the CDR3. Germline trimming cut 0 bases from V and 10 bases from J; bases unmatched to any gene: 9. Germline V gene lookup returns CDR1 LNHDA and CDR2 SQIVND (reference sequence). The CDR3 DNA is TGTGCCAGTAGTATAGATCCGGGAGGGCCCCGGTCGCAGTATTTT. Protein sequence: CASSIDPGGPRSQYF.

V is TRBV4-3 and J is TRBJ1-1; no firm D call. The V gene lost 1 base and the J gene lost 8 bases, with 11 bases spanning the gap. This CDR3 has 13 amino acids. The germline V gene has CDR1 LGHNA and CDR2 YSLEER. The chain's CDR3 is CASSQGMAREAFF. CDR3 DNA sequence: TGCGCCAGCAGCCAAGGAATGGCCAGGGAAGCTTTCTTT.

V and J are TRBV9 and TRBJ2-7; no clear D gene. Per the germline V gene, CDR1 is SGDLS and CDR2 is YYNGEE. The CDR3 is 15 residues long. V was pared by 0 bases and J by 2 bases, with 12 bases between. This CDR3 reads CASSVGEQYTYEQYF. The CDR3 coding sequence is TGTGCCAGCAGCGTAGGTGAACAGTATACCTACGAGCAGTACTTC.

This chain connects TRBV28 to TRBJ2-1; 10 nucleotides align to TRBD2. CDR3 length equals 14 residues. Losses at the gene ends were 6 bases for V and 3 bases for J; bases not matched to a gene: 2. CDR1 and CDR2 from the germline V gene are MDHEN and SYDVKM. The CDR3 loop is CASSLAGVYNEQFF. The CDR3 coding sequence is TGTGCCAGCAGCCTAGCGGGAGTCTACAATGAGCAGTTCTTC.

The gene calls are TRBV18 and TRBJ2-1; 9 bases match TRBD2. The CDR3 totals 15 residues. V was pared by 4 bases and J by 1 base, with 2 bases of the junction left unmatched. Germline CDR1 and CDR2: KGHSH and LQKENI. CDR3 sequence: CASSRTSGSYNEQFF. The DNA for the CDR3 is TGTGCCAGCTCACGCACTAGCGGGTCCTACAATGAGCAGTTCTTC.

The rearrangement uses TRBV4-3 and TRBJ2-7; perhaps TRBD2 as D (6 bases). CDR1 is LGHNA, CDR2 YSLEER, per germline. Trimming took off 0 bases at V and 7 bases at J, with 19 bases between the two ends. The CDR3 is 16 amino acids. CDR3 sequence: CASSQDVGTGGLEQYF. CDR3 DNA sequence: TGCGCCAGCAGCCAAGATGTCGGGACTGGGGGATTAGAGCAGTACTTC.

The chain employs TRBV2 and TRBJ2-3, with D possibly TRBD1 on 5 matching bases. V was cut by 3 bases and J by 5 bases, with 6 bases left in between. This CDR3 contains 12 residues. Germline CDR1 SNHLY, CDR2 FYNNEI. The CDR3 loop is CASSDRVDTQYF. The CDR3 DNA reads TGTGCCAGCAGTGACAGGGTAGATACGCAGTATTTT.

V usage is TRBV27 and J usage is TRBJ2-3, with 7 bases that match TRBD2. CDR1 and CDR2 from the germline V gene are MNHEY and SMNVEV (reference sequence). The length of the CDR3 is 17 residues. Unmatched junction bases numbered 6, after V lost 0 bases and J lost 0 bases. CDR3 sequence reads: CASSLSVLGGSTDTQYF. In nucleotides, the CDR3 is TGTGCCAGCAGTTTATCAGTCCTGGGGGGGAGCACAGATACGCAGTATTTT.